This record concerns one T cell receptor (beta chain) sequence. As yet, its antigen is unknown. The data stem from a study of cytomegalovirus exposure and HLA in healthy donors. Study-level findings and limits: Sequencing probably produced one cluster of sequence variants that were highly shared. In vitro checks showed that a few CMV-associated chains really do target CMV antigens. DRB1 showed the most TCR associations and HLA-C the fewest in a later analysis, as rates varied by HLA locus.

This PCR relied on a set of 60 Vbeta primers and 13 Jbeta primers. Clones were sequenced by immunoSEQ multiplex PCR, and TCRdb holds only the in-frame ones, with some missing. The data show approximately 150,000 clones, with over 60% seen just once and approximately 2.8% held by the top ten. Trimming cost V 6 bases and J 3 bases, with 6 bases left between them. This CDR3 comprises 12 residues. CDR1 is SNHLY and CDR2 is FYNNEI in the germline V gene. The TCR sequence derives from a woman aged 25 to 39 in good health and CMV-seronegative. Sequenced sample: PBMCs. The chain uses TRBV2 and TRBJ1-5; D gene unclear. Written as DNA, the CDR3 is TGTGCCAGCAGCGGTTACAATCAGCCCCAGCATTTT. Translating it yields CASSGYNQPQHF. Complete variable domain (other parts from reference TRBV2 and TRBJ1-5): EPEVTQTPSHQVTQMGQEVILRCVPISNHLYFYWYRQILGQKVEFLVSFYNNEISEKSEIFDDQFSVERPDGSNFTLKIRSTKLEDSAMYFCASSGYNQPQHFGDGTRLSIL.